These 9 T cell receptor beta chains were all obtained from the same sample, sequenced in a study of CD8 T cells in Susac syndrome. Random hexamers were used to reverse transcribe the RNA input (about 0.5 to 1 ug). TCRdb passed the immunoSEQ multiplex PCR reads through MiXCR, listing each CDR3 protein once. The sample records approximately 94,000 distinct CDR3 sequences, 95% being singletons. Sequenced: CD8+ T cells from PBMCs. Every receptor here comes from a human donor with Susac syndrome.

This clonotype was counted a single time. This chain links TRBV3-1 with TRBJ2-7; D is ambiguous. Germline values: CDR1 LGHDT, CDR2 YNNKEL (reference sequence). The CDR3 covers 14 residues. Trimming removed 1 base at V and 2 bases at J, with 9 bases between. The CDR3 bases are TGTGCCAGCAGCCAAGGAACTCCTACCTACGAGCAGTACTTC. Residues: CASSQGTPTYEQYF.

The rearrangement links TRBV29-1 to TRBJ2-5; 9 nucleotides line up with TRBD2. The CDR3 is made up of 14 amino acids. Germline V gene sequence: CDR1 SQVTM, CDR2 ANQGSEA. J gave up 4 bases and V 0 bases, and 3 bases lay outside the gene matches. This CDR3 is CSVEDRREGETQYF. In nucleotides, the CDR3 is TGCAGCGTTGAAGATCGGCGGGAGGGAGAGACCCAGTACTTC.

This clonotype was seen only once. The chain uses TRBV4-2 and TRBJ2-5; possibly TRBD1 or TRBD2 for D (6 bases each). Germline CDR1 LGHNA, CDR2 YNFKEQ. The V gene lost 1 base and the J gene lost 5 bases, with 14 bases spanning the gap. The CDR3 runs 15 residues. The CDR3 protein is CASSQVGGGLETQYF. CDR3 DNA sequence: TGTGCCAGCAGCCAAGTGGGGGGCGGGCTGGAGACCCAGTACTTC.

CDR3 amino acids: CASSATGENIQYF. DNA of the CDR3: TGCGCCAGCAGCGCGACAGGGGAAAACATTCAGTACTTC. The chain has TRBV5-1 and TRBJ2-4; 8 nucleotides line up with TRBD1. The trim removed 4 bases at V and 5 bases at J, leaving 2 bases unmatched. From germline, CDR1 is SGHRS and CDR2 YFSETQ. This CDR3 region has 13 residues.

The chain recombines TRBV12-3 or TRBV12-4 with TRBJ2-6; no clear D. The length of the CDR3 is 10 residues. The V gene lost 7 bases and the J gene lost 10 bases, with 5 bases spanning the gap. CDR3 in amino acids: CASKTNVLTF. CDR3 bases: TGTGCCAGCAAAACTAACGTCCTGACTTTC.

The CDR3 loop is CASSEISGRINYGYTF. DNA for the CDR3: TGTGCCAGCAGCGAGATCTCGGGACGGATAAACTATGGCTACACCTTC. The chain carries TRBV6-1 and TRBJ1-2; the D gene is possibly TRBD1 (5 bases). CDR1 MNHNS and CDR2 SASEGT come from the germline V gene. The CDR3 sequence is 16 residues long. Trimming took 6 bases from V and 2 from J, leaving 19 bases between them.

The genes are TRBV12-2 and TRBJ2-7. TRBV12-2 is termed a pseudogene. CDR3 length: 10 residues. CDR3 DNA sequence: TGTGCAAAGAGGCTTTACGAGCAGTACTTC. Protein: CAKRLYEQYF.

The genes are TRBV5-1 and TRBJ2-7; no clear D. The CDR3 extends over 15 amino acids. V lost 3 bases and J lost 0, with 13 bases in between. Germline CDR1 is SGHRS and CDR2 is YFSETQ. The CDR3 is CASSSAAVYSYEQYF. In DNA, the CDR3 is TGCGCCAGCAGCTCGGCGGCAGTGTACTCCTACGAGCAGTACTTC.

V and J are TRBV5-1 and TRBJ2-6; TRBD1 aligns across 7 bases. The CDR3 is 15 amino acids. Germline CDR1 reads SGHRS; CDR2 reads YFSETQ. V trimming: 3 bases; J trimming: 4 bases; junction bases outside the gene matches: 4. This chain's CDR3 is CASSSQGRGANVLTF. The DNA of the CDR3 is TGCGCCAGCAGCTCACAGGGGAGAGGGGCCAACGTCCTGACTTTC.